This paragraph reports one TCR beta chain. This clone's antigen is unknown. Base qualities are not recorded, but no much larger clone differs from it by a single base. The data were taken from a study of T cell responses to AZD1222 COVID-19 vaccine (dated by TCRdb to the early 2020s). In the study overall: AZD1222 recipients with second doses at about 4 weeks or about 12 weeks were pooled, because spike-specific TCR depth and breadth did not differ between schedules. TCR sequencing covered roughly 230 trial participants: 200 to 210 given two doses of AZD1222 and 26 given two doses of MenACWY control vaccine. Trial participants were enrolled into age subgroups of 18-55, 56-69 and 70-plus years, which contained 148, 28 and 57 TCR-sequenced participants, respectively. Results and caveats for the whole study, not just this receptor: Nearly half of unique spike-specific TCRs reportedly recognized epitopes outside regions mutated in the B.1.351 and B.1.1.7 variants. Because no day 14 peak-response samples were available, the repertoires could be characterized only after the peak T cell response. Conclusions about previously exposed vaccinees are limited, since just six AZD1222 recipients were seropositive for SARS-CoV-2 at baseline. Participants were mostly white British and included more females than males, and it was suggested by the authors that clonal diversity may have been underestimated. The whole spike protein was spanned by vaccine-associated CD4 TCRs, and dominant responses were seen in regions 160-218 and 743-854. After two AZD1222 doses, spike-specific TCR breadth and depth were significantly higher than at day 0 and than in MenACWY recipients. The 56-69-year group was small, and its depth increase did not reach significance, likely because of low power.

What this sample's time point label stands for: baseline before first vaccination. Samples from vaccinated people were obtained from the UK trials COV001 and COV002, which included a single-blind randomized controlled phase 2/3 trial of AZD1222 (ChAdOx1 nCoV-19) in healthy adults. For TCRbeta chain sequencing, PBMC samples were collected from trial participants at day 0 and at day 28 after the second dose. The CDR3 regions of human TCRbeta chains were subjected to immunosequencing. The original methods were these. Repertoire TCRs were checked for matches against a reference library of SARS-CoV-2-specific TCRs that had been generated using the MIRA antigen-specificity platform. Breadth was defined as the fraction of unique TCRs that were SARS-CoV-2-associated. Depth was defined as the fraction of total T cells that were SARS-CoV-2-associated. Using the MIRA data, each spike-specific TCR was mapped to the spike region that the TCR reacts to and placed in a CD4 or CD8 class. Log10-transformed breadth and depth values were compared by one-way ANOVA with Sidak's multiple comparisons tests. As stored in TCRdb, this immuneACCESS dataset retains in-frame rearrangements with V and J assigned. A fraction of the clones does not appear; measured against another copy, unresolved V genes explain less than half of the discrepancy, and the remainder lacks a known reason. For V, J and clone size, that table is used; D and trimming come from the DNA. The sample table records around 260,000 clones; just over 90% of these occur just once. The leading ten clones occupy about 0.5% of the sample.

Via the germline V gene, CDR1 is MDHEN and CDR2 SYDVKM. The junction shows trimming of 7 bases on V and 8 bases on J, and the gene matches do not reach 7 bases of it. From cysteine to phenylalanine, the CDR3 is 13 amino acids long. The retained sequence is limited to the CDR3, 39 bases, with the frame set at the first base. The material was peripheral blood, obtained on day 0 of AZD1222 vaccination. This TCR derives from an adult in good health. The chain was built from TRBV28 and TRBJ1-2, with TRBD1 matching 10 junction bases. The CDR3 amino acid sequence is: CASTLDRGKGYTF. The nucleotides are TGTGCCAGCACTCTGGACAGGGGGAAAGGCTACACCTTC.